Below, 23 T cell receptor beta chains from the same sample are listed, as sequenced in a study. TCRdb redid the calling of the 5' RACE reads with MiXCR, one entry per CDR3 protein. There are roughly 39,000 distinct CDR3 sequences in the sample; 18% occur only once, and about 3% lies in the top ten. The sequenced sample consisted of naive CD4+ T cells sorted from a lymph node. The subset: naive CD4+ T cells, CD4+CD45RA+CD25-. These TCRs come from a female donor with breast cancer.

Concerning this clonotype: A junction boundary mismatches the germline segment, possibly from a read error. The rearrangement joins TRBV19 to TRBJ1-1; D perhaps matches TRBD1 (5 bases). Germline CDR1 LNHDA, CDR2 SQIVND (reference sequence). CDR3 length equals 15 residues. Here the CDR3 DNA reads TGTGCCGGTAGTCCCCGGGGCGAGTTGAACACTGAAGCTTTCTTT. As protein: CAGSPRGELNTEAFF.

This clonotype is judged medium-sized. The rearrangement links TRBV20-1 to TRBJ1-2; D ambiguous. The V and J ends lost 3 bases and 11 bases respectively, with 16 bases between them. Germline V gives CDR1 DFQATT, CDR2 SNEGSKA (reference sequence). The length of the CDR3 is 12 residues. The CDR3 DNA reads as TGCAGTGCTAGCAGTCCTTTTGCCCCTTACACCTTC. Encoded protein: CSASSPFAPYTF.

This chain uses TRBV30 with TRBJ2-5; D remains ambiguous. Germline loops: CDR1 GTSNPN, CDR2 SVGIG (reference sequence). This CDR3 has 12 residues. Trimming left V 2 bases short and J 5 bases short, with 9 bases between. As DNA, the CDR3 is TGTGCCTGGAGTAAAGGATGGGAGACCCAGTACTTC. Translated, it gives CAWSKGWETQYF.

DNA for the CDR3: TGTGCCAGCATTAAAGGGGGGCGTGAGGAAGCTTTCTTT. Translation gives CASIKGGREEAFF. The V and J genes are TRBV12-3 or TRBV12-4 and TRBJ1-1; D might be TRBD1 (6 bases). This CDR3 region has 13 residues. V lost 7 bases, J lost 8 bases, and 17 bases lay in between.

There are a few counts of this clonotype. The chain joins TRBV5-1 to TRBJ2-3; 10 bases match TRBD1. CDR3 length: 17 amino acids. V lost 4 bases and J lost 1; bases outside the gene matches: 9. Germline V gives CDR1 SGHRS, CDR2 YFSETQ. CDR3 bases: TGCGCCAGCAGCAAAACCCCCGGGACAGGGGGCACAGATACGCAGTATTTT. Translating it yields CASSKTPGTGGTDTQYF. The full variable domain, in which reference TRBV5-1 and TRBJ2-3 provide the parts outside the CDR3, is KAGVTQTPRYLIKTRGQQVTLSCSPISGHRSVSWYQQTPGQGLQFLFEYFSETQRNKGNFPGRFSGRQFSNSRSEMNVSTLELGDSALYLCASSKTPGTGGTDTQYFGPGTRLTVL.

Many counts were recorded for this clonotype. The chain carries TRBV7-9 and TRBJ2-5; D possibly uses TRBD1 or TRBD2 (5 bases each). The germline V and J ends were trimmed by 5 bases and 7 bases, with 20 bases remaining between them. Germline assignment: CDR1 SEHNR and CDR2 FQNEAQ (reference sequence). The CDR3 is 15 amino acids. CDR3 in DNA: TGTGCCAGCAGCCCCCTTAGGGGCCGGGAAGGGACCCAGTACTTC. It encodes CASSPLRGREGTQYF.

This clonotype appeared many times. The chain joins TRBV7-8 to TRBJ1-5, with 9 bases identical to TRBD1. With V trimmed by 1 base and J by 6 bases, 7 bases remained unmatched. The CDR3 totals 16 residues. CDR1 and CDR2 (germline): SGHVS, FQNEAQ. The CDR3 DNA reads TGTGCCAGCAGCTTAGGATTGGACAGGGGTGGTCAGCCCCAGCATTTT. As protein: CASSLGLDRGGQPQHF.

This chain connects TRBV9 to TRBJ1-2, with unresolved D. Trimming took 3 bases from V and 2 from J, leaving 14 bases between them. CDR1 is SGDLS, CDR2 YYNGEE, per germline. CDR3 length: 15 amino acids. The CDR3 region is CASSGAWTENYGYTF. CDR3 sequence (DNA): TGTGCCAGCAGCGGAGCTTGGACGGAAAACTATGGCTACACCTTC. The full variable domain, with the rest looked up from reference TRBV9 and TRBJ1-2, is DSGVTQTPKHLITATGQRVTLRCSPRSGDLSVYWYQQSLDQGLQFLIQYYNGEERAKGNILERFSAQQFPDLHSELNLSSLELGDSALYFCASSGAWTENYGYTFGSGTRLTVV.

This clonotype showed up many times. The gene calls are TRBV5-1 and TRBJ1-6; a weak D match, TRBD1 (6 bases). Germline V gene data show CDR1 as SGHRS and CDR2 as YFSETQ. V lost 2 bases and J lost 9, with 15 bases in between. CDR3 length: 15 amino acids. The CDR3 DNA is TGCGCCAGCAGCTTCGCGGGGGCTACGGCTTCACCCCTCCACTTT. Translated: CASSFAGATASPLHF. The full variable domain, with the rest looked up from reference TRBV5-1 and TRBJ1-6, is KAGVTQTPRYLIKTRGQQVTLSCSPISGHRSVSWYQQTPGQGLQFLFEYFSETQRNKGNFPGRFSGRQFSNSRSEMNVSTLELGDSALYLCASSFAGATASPLHFGNGTRLTVT.

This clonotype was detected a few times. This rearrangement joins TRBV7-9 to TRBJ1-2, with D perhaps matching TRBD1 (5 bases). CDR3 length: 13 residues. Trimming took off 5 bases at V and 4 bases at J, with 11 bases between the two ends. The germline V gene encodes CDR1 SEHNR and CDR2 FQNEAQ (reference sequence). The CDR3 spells CASSLGDGYGYTF. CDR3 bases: TGTGCCAGCAGCCTCGGGGACGGCTATGGCTACACCTTC.

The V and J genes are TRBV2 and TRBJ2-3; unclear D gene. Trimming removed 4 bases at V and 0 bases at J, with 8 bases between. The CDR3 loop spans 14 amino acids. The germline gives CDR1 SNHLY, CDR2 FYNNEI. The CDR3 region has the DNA TGTGCCAGCAGTGTGGGCGAGAGCACAGATACGCAGTATTTT. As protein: CASSVGESTDTQYF.

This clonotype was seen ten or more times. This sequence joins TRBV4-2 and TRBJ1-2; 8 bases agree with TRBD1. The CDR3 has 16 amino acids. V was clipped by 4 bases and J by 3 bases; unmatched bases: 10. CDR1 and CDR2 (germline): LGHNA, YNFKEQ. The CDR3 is CASSPVGQGADYGYTF. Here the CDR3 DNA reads TGTGCCAGCAGCCCCGTGGGTCAGGGGGCCGACTATGGCTACACCTTC.

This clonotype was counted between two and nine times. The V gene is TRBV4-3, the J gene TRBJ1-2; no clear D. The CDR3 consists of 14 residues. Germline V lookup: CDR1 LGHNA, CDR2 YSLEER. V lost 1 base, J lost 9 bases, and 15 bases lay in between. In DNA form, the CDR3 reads TGCGCCAGCAGCCAAGGATCGGAAACTGGGAGCTACACCTTC. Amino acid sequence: CASSQGSETGSYTF.

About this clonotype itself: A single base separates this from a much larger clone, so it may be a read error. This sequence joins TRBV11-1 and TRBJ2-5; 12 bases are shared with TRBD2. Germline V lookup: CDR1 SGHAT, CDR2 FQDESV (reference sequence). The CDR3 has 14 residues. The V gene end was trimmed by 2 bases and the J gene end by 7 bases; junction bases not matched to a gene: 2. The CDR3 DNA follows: TGTGCCAGCAGCTTACTAGCGGGAGGGGGGACCCAGTACTTC. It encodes CASSLLAGGGTQYF.

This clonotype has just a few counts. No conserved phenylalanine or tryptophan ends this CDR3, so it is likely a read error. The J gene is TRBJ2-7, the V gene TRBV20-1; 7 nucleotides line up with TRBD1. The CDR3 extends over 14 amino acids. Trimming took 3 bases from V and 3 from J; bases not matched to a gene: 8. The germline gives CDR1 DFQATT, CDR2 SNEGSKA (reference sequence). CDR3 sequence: CSARGDSDYYEQYL. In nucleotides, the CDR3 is TGCAGTGCTAGGGGGGACAGCGACTACTACGAGCAGTACTTA.

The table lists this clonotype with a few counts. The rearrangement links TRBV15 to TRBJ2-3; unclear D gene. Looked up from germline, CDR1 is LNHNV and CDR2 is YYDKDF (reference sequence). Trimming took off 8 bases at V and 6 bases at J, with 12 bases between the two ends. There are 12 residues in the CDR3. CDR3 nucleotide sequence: TGTGCCACCGGGAACGAAGGGGATACGCAGTATTTT. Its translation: CATGNEGDTQYF.

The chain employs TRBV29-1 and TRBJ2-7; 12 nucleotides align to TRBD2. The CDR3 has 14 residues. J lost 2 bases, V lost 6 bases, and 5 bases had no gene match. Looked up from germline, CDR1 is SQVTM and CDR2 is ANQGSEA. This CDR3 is CSVPPSGRAYEQYF. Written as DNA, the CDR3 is TGCAGCGTCCCCCCTAGCGGGAGGGCCTACGAGCAGTACTTC.

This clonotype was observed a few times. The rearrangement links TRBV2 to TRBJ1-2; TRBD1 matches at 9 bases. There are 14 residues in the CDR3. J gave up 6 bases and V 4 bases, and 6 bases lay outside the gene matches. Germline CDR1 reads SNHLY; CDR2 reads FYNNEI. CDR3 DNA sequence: TGTGCCAGCAGTGTACAGGGGGCCGCAAATGGCTACACCTTC. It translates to CASSVQGAANGYTF.

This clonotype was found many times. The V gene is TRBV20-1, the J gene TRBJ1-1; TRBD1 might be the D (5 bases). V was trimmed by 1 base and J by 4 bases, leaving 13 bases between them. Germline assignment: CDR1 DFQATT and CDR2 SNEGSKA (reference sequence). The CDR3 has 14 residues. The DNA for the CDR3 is TGCAGTGCTAGAGGATCCGACAGCCCCACTGAAGCTTTCTTT. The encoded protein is CSARGSDSPTEAFF.

Here the CDR3 reads CSARTSGIGGEQYF. CDR3 coding DNA: TGCAGCGCTAGGACTAGCGGGATCGGAGGGGAGCAGTACTTC. The chain employs TRBV29-1 and TRBJ2-7; 12 bases match TRBD2. With 7 bases clipped from V and 7 bases from J, the junction kept 11 bases outside the gene matches. Germline V lookup: CDR1 SQVTM, CDR2 ANQGSEA. This CDR3 has 14 residues.

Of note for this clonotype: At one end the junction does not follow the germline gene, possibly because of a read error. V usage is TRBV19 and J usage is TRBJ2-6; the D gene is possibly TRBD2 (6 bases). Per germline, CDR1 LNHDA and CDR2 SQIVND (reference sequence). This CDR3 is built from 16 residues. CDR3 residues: CASTPWGLTGANVLTF. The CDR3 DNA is TGTGCCAGTACCCCCTGGGGACTGACTGGGGCCAACGTCCTGACATTC.

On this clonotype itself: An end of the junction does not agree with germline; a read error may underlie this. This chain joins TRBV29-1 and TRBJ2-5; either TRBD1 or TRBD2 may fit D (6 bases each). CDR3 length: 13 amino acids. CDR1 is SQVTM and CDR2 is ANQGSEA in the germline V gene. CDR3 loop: CSVPGASQEIQYF. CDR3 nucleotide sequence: TGCAGCGTCCCGGGGGCTTCACAAGAGATCCAGTACTTC.

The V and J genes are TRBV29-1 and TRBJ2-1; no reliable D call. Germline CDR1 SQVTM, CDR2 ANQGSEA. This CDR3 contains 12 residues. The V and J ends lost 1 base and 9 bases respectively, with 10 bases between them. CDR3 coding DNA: TGCAGCGTTGAAGCCCCCCTCCGTGAGCAGTTCTTC. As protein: CSVEAPLREQFF.